The rows below give T cell receptor beta chains drawn from one sample of a study of identical twins. TCRdb re-called the 5' RACE reads with MiXCR, one entry per CDR3 protein. The repertoire holds a few hundred thousand distinct CDR3 sequences, 9.5% to 15% seen once, with under 4.5% in the top ten. This sample also appeared in a second study, on yellow fever vaccine responses in identical twins.

Sequences were obtained from memory (CD45RO+) T cells sorted from blood. The receptors here all came from a woman aged 18-29 years in good health. CDR3s leave out the opening cysteine and the closing phenylalanine or tryptophan.

v_call | cdr3_aa
TRBV4-3 | ASSQDSGYEQY
TRBV28 | ASSRRRGSSEAF
TRBV7-2 | ASNLIRGNIQY
TRBV4-2 | ASSRLGLANSYEQY
TRBV20-1 | SVTQGALSYT
TRBV14 | ASSLRATLPTGTGANVLT
TRBV11-2 | ASSFTSGSIDTQY
TRBV5-1 | ASSLGGTEQETQY
TRBV6-1 | ASSRTATGAYEQY
TRBV28 | ASSSPGTRSYEQY
TRBV7-9 | ASSLTSGMYNEQF
TRBV10-3 | AIRAAYEQY
TRBV28 | ASSPTRAGGTDTQY
TRBV5-1 | ASSYGTQNTEAF
TRBV7-2 | ASRDGQGNSYEQY
TRBV6-1 | ASELGETQY
TRBV10-1 | ASSYLAGGPYEQY
TRBV4-2 | ASSPGLLETQY
TRBV5-1 | ASTDLTRKKTDTQY
TRBV10-3 | AIRDFGTTDTQY
TRBV6-1 | ASSRTGKQETQY
TRBV4-3 | ASSQQTGGTGELF
TRBV5-1 | ASSDNRLSGAYNEQF
TRBV18 | ASSPPNTDTQY
TRBV30 | AWVGRDNYGYT
TRBV2 | ASRGGSPMYNSPLH
TRBV20-1 | SARDLAGPPMNTEAF
TRBV4-1 | ASSQAMIAGGRETQY
TRBV6-5 | ASSYVGPNTEAF
TRBV6-2/TRBV6-3 | ASSQSSGTNTGELF